This is a list of T cell receptor beta chains from one sample in a study of human T cells and chemical hapten exposure. From the RACE reads, TCRdb called clonotypes with MiXCR, one entry per CDR3 protein. The sample lists about 290,000 distinct CDR3 sequences, roughly 8% occurring once. Sequencing was performed on whole blood, taken in connection with sensitization to the hapten diphenylcyclopropenone (DPC). The source of these receptors is a young man with alopecia areata. Some clones in this sample may be carry-over from other donors' samples. Each CDR3 is given with its conserved first and last residue. D genes are given only for firm matches. Clone size is shown for a subset of rows, as once, few, many or a class of expanded clone.

TRBJ1-5 | TRBV6-2/TRBV6-3 | NA | many | TGTGCCAGCAGTTCGGACAGAATCAATCAGCCCCAGCATTTT | CASSSDRINQPQHF
TRBJ2-6 | TRBV12-3/TRBV12-4 | TRBD1 | NA | TGTGCCAGCAGTGAATACAGGGGTACTGGGGCCAACGTCCTGACTTTC | CASSEYRGTGANVLTF
TRBJ1-1 | TRBV7-9 | NA | many | TGTGCCAGCAGCTTTAGGCCGGGTGAAGCTTTCTTT | CASSFRPGEAFF
TRBJ2-5 | TRBV7-2 | NA | NA | TGTGCCAGCAGCTTAGCGAGCCACCAAGAGACCCAGTACTTC | CASSLASHQETQYF
TRBJ2-7 | TRBV9 | NA | few | TGTGCCAGCAGCCTGACCCTTTCGGGCGAGCAGTACTTC | CASSLTLSGEQYF
TRBJ1-5 | TRBV24-1 | NA | few | TGTGCCACCAGTGATTTGTCGCTGTCCGGGTTTGGCAATCAGCCCCAGCATTTT | CATSDLSLSGFGNQPQHF
TRBJ2-7 | TRBV7-9 | NA | NA | TGTGCCAGCAGCACTCAACCCGGGACGGCTCCTTCCTACGAGCAGTACTTC | CASSTQPGTAPSYEQYF
TRBJ2-1 | TRBV7-2 | TRBD2 | few | TGTGCCAGCCAAGGGGAGCGGGGGGACCAAAAGCAGTTCTTC | CASQGERGDQKQFF
TRBJ1-2 | TRBV25-1 | NA | many | TGTGCCAGCAGTGAAGCTATACCGGGGCAGGGAGGCGGCTACACCTTC | CASSEAIPGQGGGYTF
TRBJ1-4 | TRBV12-3/TRBV12-4 | NA | NA | TGTGCCAGCAGTCCGCACGGATCAACTAATGAAAAACTGTTTTTT | CASSPHGSTNEKLFF
TRBJ2-2 | TRBV11-3 | NA | NA | TGTGCCAGCAGCTTAGTCCGCGGGATCGGGGGCTTAGCCGGGGAGCTGTTTTTT | CASSLVRGIGGLAGELFF
TRBJ2-5 | TRBV6-1 | NA | NA | TGTGCCAGCAGTCAGGACACCCAAGAGACCCAGTACTTC | CASSQDTQETQYF
TRBJ2-1 | TRBV6-1 | TRBD1 | NA | TGTGCCAGCGGCCGGACAGGGGAGGTCTTGAAGCAGTTCTTC | CASGRTGEVLKQFF
TRBJ2-3 | TRBV7-3 | TRBD2 | few | TGTGCCAGCAGATTGACTAGCGGGGACACAGATACGCAGTATTTT | CASRLTSGDTDTQYF
TRBJ2-3 | TRBV4-3 | TRBD2 | few | TGCGCCAGCAGCCAAAAAGAGCGGGGGGATGGAGATACGCAGTATTTT | CASSQKERGDGDTQYF
TRBJ1-1 | TRBV5-1 | NA | few | TGCGCCAGCAGCTTGTCAAGAGGACCCGTCGCCCGGGGCACTGAAGCTTTCTTT | CASSLSRGPVARGTEAFF
TRBJ2-5 | TRBV7-9 | NA | NA | TGTGCCAGCAGCTTAGGAAGGGTCCGAAGGGAGACCCAGTACTTC | CASSLGRVRRETQYF
TRBJ2-7 | TRBV7-9 | TRBD1 | NA | TGTGCCAGCAGCCAGGACAGGGCCACCTACGAGCAGTACTTC | CASSQDRATYEQYF
TRBJ2-6 | TRBV12-3/TRBV12-4 | NA | few | TGTGCCAGCAGTCCGGGACGTCGCTCTGGGGCCAACGTCCTGACTTTC | CASSPGRRSGANVLTF
TRBJ2-1 | TRBV10-3 | NA | many | TGTGCCACCAGAGGTCATTCGGGCTCCTACAATGAGCAGTTCTTC | CATRGHSGSYNEQFF
TRBJ2-1 | TRBV29-1 | NA | few | TGCAGCGTTGTCCTAAGGGGGGCATTAAATGAGCAGTTCTTC | CSVVLRGALNEQFF
TRBJ1-2 | TRBV27 | TRBD1 | NA | TGTGCCAGCAGTCCTAACAGGGGAGGCTACACCTTC | CASSPNRGGYTF
TRBJ2-1 | TRBV12-3/TRBV12-4 | TRBD1 | few | TGTGCCAGTACCGGGACAGGCACCTACAATGAGCAGTTCTTC | CASTGTGTYNEQFF
TRBJ1-1 | TRBV7-2 | NA | few | TGTGCCAGCAGCTTAGTCCCCGGGTCCCCCAACACTGAAGCTTTCTTT | CASSLVPGSPNTEAFF
TRBJ2-3 | TRBV29-1 | NA | few | TGCAGCGTTGTCCCGGCCAAAAATACAGATACGCAGTATTTT | CSVVPAKNTDTQYF
TRBJ1-1 | TRBV10-3 | NA | few | TGTGCCATCAGTGGGAGACGACTAGACAGTGGGGATACTGAAGCTTTCTTT | CAISGRRLDSGDTEAFF
TRBJ2-1 | TRBV10-3 | NA | many | TGTGCCATCAGTGAGTCGACAGGCCCCTACAATGAGCAGTTCTTC | CAISESTGPYNEQFF